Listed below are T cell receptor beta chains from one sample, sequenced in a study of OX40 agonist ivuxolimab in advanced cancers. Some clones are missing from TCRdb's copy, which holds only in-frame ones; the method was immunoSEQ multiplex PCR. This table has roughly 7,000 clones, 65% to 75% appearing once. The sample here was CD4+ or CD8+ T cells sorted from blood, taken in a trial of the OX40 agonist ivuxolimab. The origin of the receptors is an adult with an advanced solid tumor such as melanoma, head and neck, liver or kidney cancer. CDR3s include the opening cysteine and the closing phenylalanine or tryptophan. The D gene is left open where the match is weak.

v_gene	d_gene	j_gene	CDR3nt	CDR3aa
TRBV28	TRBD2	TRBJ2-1	TGTGCCAGCAGACCTGTCTCCGGGACTAGGCAGTTCTTC	CASRPVSGTRQFF
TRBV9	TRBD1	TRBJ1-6	TGTGCCAGCAGCATAACCGGGACAGAGAATTCACCCCTCCACTTT	CASSITGTENSPLHF
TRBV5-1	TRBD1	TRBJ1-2	TGCGCCAGCAGCTCCCAGGGGGGTGCGGATGGCTACACCTTC	CASSSQGGADGYTF
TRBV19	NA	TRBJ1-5	TGTGCCAGTAGTATACGTCTTGGGGGGGGCCAGCCCCAGCATTTT	CASSIRLGGGQPQHF
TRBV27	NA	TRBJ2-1	TGTGCCAGCAGTCAGTACAATGAGCAGTTCTTC	CASSQYNEQFF
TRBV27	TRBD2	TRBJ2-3	TGTGCCAGCAGTTTCGCCTGGCGGGAGTACACAGATACGCAGTATTTT	CASSFAWREYTDTQYF
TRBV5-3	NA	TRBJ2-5	TGTGCCAGCAGCTTAAGTAAGGCGGAGACCCAGTACTTC	CASSLSKAETQYF
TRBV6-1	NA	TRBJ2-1	TGTGCCAGCAGCCACCTTCATGAGCAGTTCTTC	CASSHLHEQFF
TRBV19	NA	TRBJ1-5	TGTGCCAGTAGTATAGATCGAGAGGGTCACAATCAGCCCCAGCATTTT	CASSIDREGHNQPQHF
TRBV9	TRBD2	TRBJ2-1	TGTGCCAGCAGCGTCGGACTAGCGGGGGGGAATGAGCAGTTCTTC	CASSVGLAGGNEQFF
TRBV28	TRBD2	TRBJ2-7	TGTGCCAGCAGTTCCTACCAGGGCGAAGCGGGAGAAGAAGAGCAGTACTTC	CASSSYQGEAGEEEQYF
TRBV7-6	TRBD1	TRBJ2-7	TGTGCCAGCAGCTTAGGGACAGGTCGCTACGAGCAGTACTTC	CASSLGTGRYEQYF
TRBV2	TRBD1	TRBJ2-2	TGTGCCAGCAAAGACAGGGAATGGGGCAACACCGGGGAGCTGTTTTTT	CASKDREWGNTGELFF
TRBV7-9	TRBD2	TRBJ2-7	TGTGCCAGCAGCCAGACTAGCGGGGGGTACTACGAGCAGTACTTC	CASSQTSGGYYEQYF
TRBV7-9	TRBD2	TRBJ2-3	TGTGCCAGCAGCTTTCTGCGGGGGGGACGATCGCGCACAGATACGCAGTATTTT	CASSFLRGGRSRTDTQYF
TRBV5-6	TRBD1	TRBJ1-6	TGTGCCAGCAGCTTGTCAGGGGGATCACCCCTCCACTTT	CASSLSGGSPLHF